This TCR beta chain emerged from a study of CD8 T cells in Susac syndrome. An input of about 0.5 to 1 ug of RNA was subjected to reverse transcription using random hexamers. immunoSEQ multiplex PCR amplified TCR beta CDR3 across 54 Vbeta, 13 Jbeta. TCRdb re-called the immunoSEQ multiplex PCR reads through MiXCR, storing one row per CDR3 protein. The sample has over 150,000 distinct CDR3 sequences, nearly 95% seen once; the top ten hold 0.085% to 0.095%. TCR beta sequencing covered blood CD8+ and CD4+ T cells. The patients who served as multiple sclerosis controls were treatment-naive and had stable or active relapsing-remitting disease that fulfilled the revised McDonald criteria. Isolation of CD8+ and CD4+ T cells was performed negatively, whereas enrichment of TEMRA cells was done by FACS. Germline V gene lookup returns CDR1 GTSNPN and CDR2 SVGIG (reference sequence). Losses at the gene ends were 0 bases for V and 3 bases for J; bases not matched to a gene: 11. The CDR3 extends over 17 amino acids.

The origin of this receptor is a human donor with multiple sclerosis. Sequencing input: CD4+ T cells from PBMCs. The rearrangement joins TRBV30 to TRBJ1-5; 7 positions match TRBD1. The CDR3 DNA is TGTGCCTGGAGTGTAGAGCGCGCCAGGGGGGACAATCAGCCCCAGCATTTT. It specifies CAWSVERARGDNQPQHF.